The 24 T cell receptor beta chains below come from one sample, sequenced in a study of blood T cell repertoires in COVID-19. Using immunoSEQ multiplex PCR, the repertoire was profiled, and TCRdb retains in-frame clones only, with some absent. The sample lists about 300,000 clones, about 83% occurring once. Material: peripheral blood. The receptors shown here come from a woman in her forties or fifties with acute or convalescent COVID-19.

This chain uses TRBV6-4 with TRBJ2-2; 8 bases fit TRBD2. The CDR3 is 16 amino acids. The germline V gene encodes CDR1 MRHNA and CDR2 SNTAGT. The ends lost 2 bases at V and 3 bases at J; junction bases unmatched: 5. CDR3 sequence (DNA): TGTGCCAGCAGTGACAAGCGGGGGTTGGACACCGGGGAGCTGTTTTTT. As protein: CASSDKRGLDTGELFF.

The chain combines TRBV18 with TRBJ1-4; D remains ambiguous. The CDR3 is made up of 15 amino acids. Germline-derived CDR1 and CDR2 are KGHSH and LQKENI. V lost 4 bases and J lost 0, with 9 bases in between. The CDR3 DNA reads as TGTGCCAGCTCACGAGAGACACCAACTAATGAAAAACTGTTTTTT. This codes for CASSRETPTNEKLFF.

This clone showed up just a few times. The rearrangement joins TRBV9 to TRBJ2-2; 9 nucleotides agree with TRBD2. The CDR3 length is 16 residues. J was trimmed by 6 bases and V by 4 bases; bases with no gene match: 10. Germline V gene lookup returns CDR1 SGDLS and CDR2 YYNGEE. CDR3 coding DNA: TGTGCCAGCAGCCTTCTTTCTAGCGGGGCGTCCGGGGAGCTGTTTTTT. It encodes CASSLLSSGASGELFF.

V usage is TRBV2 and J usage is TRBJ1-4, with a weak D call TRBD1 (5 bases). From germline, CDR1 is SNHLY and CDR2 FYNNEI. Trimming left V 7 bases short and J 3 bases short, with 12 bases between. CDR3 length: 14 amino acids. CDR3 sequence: CASTDRRANEKLFF. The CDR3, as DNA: TGTGCCAGCACCGACAGACGCGCTAATGAAAAACTGTTTTTT.

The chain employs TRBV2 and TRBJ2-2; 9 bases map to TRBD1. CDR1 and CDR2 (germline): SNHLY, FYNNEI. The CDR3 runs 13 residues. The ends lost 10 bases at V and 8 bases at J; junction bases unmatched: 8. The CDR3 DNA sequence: TGTGCCACACACAGGGGGCGTCAAGGGGAGCTGTTTTTT. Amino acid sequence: CATHRGRQGELFF.

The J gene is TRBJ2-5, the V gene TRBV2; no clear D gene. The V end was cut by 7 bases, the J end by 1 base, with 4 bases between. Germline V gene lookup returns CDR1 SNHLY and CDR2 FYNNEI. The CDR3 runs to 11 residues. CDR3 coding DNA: TGTGCCAGCACCCTCCAAGAGACCCAGTACTTC. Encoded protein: CASTLQETQYF.

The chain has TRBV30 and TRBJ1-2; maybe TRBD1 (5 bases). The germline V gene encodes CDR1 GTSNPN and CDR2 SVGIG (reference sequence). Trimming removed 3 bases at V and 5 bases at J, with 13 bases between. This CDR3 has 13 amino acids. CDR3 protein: CAWRRGRVYGYTF. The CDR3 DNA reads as TGTGCCTGGAGGCGCGGCAGGGTTTATGGCTACACCTTC.

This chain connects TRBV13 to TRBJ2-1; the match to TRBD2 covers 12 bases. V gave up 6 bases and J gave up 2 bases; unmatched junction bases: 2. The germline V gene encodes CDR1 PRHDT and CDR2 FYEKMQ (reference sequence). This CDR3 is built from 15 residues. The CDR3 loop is CASRRTSGAYNEQFF. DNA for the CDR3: TGTGCCAGCAGACGGACTAGCGGGGCCTACAATGAGCAGTTCTTC.

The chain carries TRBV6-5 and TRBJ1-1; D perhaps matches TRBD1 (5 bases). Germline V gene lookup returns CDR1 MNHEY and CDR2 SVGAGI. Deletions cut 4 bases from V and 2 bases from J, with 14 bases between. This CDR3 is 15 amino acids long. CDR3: CASSFLSGQNTEAFF. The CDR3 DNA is TGTGCCAGCAGTTTTTTGTCCGGACAAAACACTGAAGCTTTCTTT.

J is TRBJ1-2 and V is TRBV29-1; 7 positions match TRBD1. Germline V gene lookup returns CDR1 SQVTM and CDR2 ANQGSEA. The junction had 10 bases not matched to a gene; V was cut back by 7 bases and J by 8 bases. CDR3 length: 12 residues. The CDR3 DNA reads TGCAGCGCCCGGGACAGCGAGGGAGGCTACACCTTC. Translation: CSARDSEGGYTF.

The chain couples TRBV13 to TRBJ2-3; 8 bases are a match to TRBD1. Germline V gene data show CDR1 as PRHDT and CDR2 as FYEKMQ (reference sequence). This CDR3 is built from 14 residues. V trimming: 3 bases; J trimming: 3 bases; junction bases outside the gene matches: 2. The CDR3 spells CASSFGQGTDTQYF. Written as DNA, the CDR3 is TGTGCCAGCAGCTTTGGACAGGGAACAGATACGCAGTATTTT.

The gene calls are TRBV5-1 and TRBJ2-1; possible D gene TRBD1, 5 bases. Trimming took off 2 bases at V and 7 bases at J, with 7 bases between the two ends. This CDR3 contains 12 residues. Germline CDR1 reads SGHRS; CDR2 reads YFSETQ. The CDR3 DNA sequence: TGCGCCAGCAGCTTAGCAGGGAATGAGCAGTTCTTC. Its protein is CASSLAGNEQFF.

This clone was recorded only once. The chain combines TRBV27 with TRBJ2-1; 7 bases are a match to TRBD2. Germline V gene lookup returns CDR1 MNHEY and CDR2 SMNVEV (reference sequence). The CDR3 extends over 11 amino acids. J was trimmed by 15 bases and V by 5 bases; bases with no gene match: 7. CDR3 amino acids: CASSAGLGWFF. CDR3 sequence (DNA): TGTGCCAGCAGTGCAGGACTAGGGTGGTTCTTC.

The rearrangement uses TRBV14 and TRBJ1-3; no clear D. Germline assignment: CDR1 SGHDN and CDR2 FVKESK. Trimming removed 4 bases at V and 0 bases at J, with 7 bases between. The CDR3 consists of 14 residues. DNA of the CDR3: TGTGCCAGCAGCCTGACTTACTCTGGAAACACCATATATTTT. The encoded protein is CASSLTYSGNTIYF.

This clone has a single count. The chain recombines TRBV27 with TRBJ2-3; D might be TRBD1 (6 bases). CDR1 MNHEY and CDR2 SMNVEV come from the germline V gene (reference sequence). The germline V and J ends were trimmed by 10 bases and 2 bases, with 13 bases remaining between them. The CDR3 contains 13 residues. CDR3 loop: CAIAGTFTDTQYF. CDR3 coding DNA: TGTGCCATCGCCGGGACATTCACAGATACGCAGTATTTT.

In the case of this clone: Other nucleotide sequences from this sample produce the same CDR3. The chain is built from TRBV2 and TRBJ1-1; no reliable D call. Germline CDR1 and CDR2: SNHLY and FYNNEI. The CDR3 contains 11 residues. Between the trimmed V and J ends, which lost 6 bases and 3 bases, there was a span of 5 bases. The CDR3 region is CASRLDTEAFF. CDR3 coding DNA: TGTGCCAGCAGACTTGACACTGAAGCTTTCTTT. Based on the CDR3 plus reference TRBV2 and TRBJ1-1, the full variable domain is EPEVTQTPSHQVTQMGQEVILRCVPISNHLYFYWYRQILGQKVEFLVSFYNNEISEKSEIFDDQFSVERPDGSNFTLKIRSTKLEDSAMYFCASRLDTEAFFGQGTRLTVV.

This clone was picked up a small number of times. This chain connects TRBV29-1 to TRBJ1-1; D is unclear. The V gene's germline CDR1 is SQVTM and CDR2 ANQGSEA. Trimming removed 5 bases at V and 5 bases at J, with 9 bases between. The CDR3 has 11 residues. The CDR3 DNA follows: TGCAGCGTTCGGGAAGTAACTGAAGCTTTCTTT. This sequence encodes CSVREVTEAFF. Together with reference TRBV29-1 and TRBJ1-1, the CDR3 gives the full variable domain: SAVISQKPSRDICQRGTSLTIQCQVDSQVTMMFWYRQQPGQSLTLIATANQGSEATYESGFVIDKFPISRPNLTFSTLTVSNMSPEDSSIYLCSVREVTEAFFGQGTRLTVV.

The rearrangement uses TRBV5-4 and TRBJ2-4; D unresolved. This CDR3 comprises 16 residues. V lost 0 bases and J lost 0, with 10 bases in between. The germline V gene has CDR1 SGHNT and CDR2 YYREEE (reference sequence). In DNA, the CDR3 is TGTGCCAGCAGCTTGGGGCAGTCCTTAGCCAAAAACATTCAGTACTTC. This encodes CASSLGQSLAKNIQYF.

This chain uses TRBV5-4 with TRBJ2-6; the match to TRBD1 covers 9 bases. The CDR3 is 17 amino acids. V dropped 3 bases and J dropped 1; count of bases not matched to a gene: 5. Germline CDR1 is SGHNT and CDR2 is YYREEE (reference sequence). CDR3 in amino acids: CASSSGQGRSGANVLTF. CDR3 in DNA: TGTGCCAGCAGCTCGGGACAGGGTAGGTCTGGGGCCAACGTCCTGACTTTC.

The CDR3 spells CASSERTRTGGATTEAFF. The CDR3 DNA is TGTGCCAGCAGTGAGAGGACGCGGACAGGGGGCGCGACCACTGAAGCTTTCTTT. The rearrangement links TRBV2 to TRBJ1-1, with 11 bases identical to TRBD1. V dropped 3 bases and J dropped 4; count of bases not matched to a gene: 13. CDR1 is SNHLY, CDR2 FYNNEI, per germline. The length of the CDR3 is 18 residues.

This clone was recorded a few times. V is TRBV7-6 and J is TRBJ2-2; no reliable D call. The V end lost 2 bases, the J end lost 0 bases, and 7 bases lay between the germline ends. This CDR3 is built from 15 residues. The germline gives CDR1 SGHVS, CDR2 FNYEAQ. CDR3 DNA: TGTGCCAGCAGCTTACAGGTCTCGAACACCGGGGAGCTGTTTTTT. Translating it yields CASSLQVSNTGELFF.

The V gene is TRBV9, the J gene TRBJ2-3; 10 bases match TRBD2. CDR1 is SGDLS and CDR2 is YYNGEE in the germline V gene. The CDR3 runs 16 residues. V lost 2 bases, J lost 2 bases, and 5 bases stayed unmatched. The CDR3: CASSVSSGRNTDTQYF. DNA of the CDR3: TGTGCCAGCAGCGTTTCTAGCGGGAGAAACACAGATACGCAGTATTTT.

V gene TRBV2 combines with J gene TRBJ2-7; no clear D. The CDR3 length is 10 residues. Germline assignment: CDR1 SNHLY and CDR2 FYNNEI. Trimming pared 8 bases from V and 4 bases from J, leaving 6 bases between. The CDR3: CASSLYEQYV. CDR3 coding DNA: TGTGCCAGCTCGCTATACGAGCAGTACGTC.

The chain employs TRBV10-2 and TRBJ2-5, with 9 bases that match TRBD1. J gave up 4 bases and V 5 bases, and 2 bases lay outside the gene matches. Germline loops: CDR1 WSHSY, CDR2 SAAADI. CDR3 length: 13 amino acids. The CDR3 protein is CASSRDRAETQYF. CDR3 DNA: TGCGCCAGCAGTAGGGACAGGGCAGAGACCCAGTACTTC.